This TCR beta chain was retrieved from a study of technical replicates of blood from a few donors. Assay used: immunoSEQ multiplex PCR; TCRdb lists only in-frame clones, some missing. The table records roughly 65,000 clones, approximately 83% of them present only once. Sequenced sample: PBMCs. This TCR derives from a human donor in good health. Some clones in this sample may be carry-over from other donors' samples.

This chain's CDR3 is CASSWGDRPYEQYF. The CDR3 nucleotides are TGTGCCAGCAGCTGGGGGGACCGACCCTACGAGCAGTACTTC. The J gene is TRBJ2-7, the V gene TRBV5-4, with D possibly being TRBD2 (6 bases). Deletions cut 3 bases from V and 2 bases from J, with 12 bases between. Per germline, CDR1 SGHNT and CDR2 YYREEE (reference sequence). CDR3 length: 14 residues.